The clone carrying this TCR beta chain was found many times. Its target is unknown. The data originate from a study of naive and memory T cell subsets. Overall study findings and caveats: This RNA-based method may be sensitive to activation-related transcript changes. Tuberculin site TCR excess was interpreted as type IV hypersensitivity infiltration.

Described treatment: skin biopsy from PPD injection site in Mantoux-positive individual. TCR cDNA received a 3' ligated oligonucleotide that carried a UMI. The SP2 primer and nested alpha and beta constant region primers amplified ligated cDNA in four rounds. Via MiXCR, TCRdb re-called the UMI-ligation and nested PCR reads, giving one row per CDR3 protein. Of about 14,000 distinct CDR3 sequences in the sample, about 5% are singletons; the top ten hold 6.5% to 9%. The receptor was derived from an adult in good health. Material: skin, obtained from a tuberculin skin test site.

The CDR3 nucleotides are TGTGCCAGCAGCTTCCATTTGGAACAGCCCCAGCATTTT. Its translation is CASSFHLEQPQHF. The rearrangement joins TRBV7-2 to TRBJ1-5; D call uncertain. Looked up from germline, CDR1 is SGHTA and CDR2 is FQGNSA. The CDR3 covers 13 residues. Trimming left V 3 bases short and J 7 bases short, with 10 bases between. Variable domain in full (rest from reference TRBV7-2 and TRBJ1-5): GAGVSQSPSNKVTEKGKDVELRCDPISGHTALYWYRQSLGQGLEFLIYFQGNSAPDKSGLPSDRFSAERTGGSVSTLTIQRTQQEDSAVYLCASSFHLEQPQHFGDGTRLSIL.